Sequencing of this T cell receptor beta chain was carried out in a study of identical twins. TCRdb used MiXCR to reprocess the 5' RACE reads, holding one entry per CDR3 protein. The data contain 700,000 to 950,000 distinct CDR3 sequences, approximately 13% of them singletons. This clonotype has more than one count but fewer than ten. The data also belong to a second study, concerning yellow fever vaccine responses in identical twins.

This sequence was found in a woman between 18 and 29 years old in good health. Sequencing was done on a sample of PBMCs.

In nucleotides, the CDR3 is TGTGCCAGCAGTGGGACGGAGGGCCCAGAGACCCAGTACTTC. Translating it yields CASSGTEGPETQYF. The chain combines TRBV12-3 or TRBV12-4 with TRBJ2-5, with D possibly TRBD2 on 6 matching bases. This CDR3 is 14 amino acids long. The ends were cut back, 5 bases at V and 4 bases at J, with 14 bases in the middle.